These 19 T cell receptor beta chains share one sample of origin, sequenced in a study of T cell responses to AZD1222 COVID-19 vaccine. TCRdb's table, derived via immunoSEQ multiplex PCR, lists solely in-frame clones and lacks some. The data contain around 130,000 clones, 86% of them seen just once; the ten biggest clones take up about 12%. The material sequenced was peripheral blood, taken on day 0 of AZD1222 vaccination. These TCRs come from an adult in good health.

This clone has a single count. The CDR3: CASSESGRDYEQYF. The CDR3, as DNA: TGTGCCAGCAGTGAAAGTGGCAGGGACTACGAGCAGTACTTC. The chain is built from TRBV6-1 and TRBJ2-7; possible D gene TRBD1, 5 bases. From germline, CDR1 is MNHNS and CDR2 SASEGT. This CDR3 region has 14 residues. Trimming removed 2 bases from V and 3 bases from J, with 11 bases in between.

The gene calls are TRBV19 and TRBJ2-3; 12 bases fit TRBD1. CDR3 length: 15 amino acids. Germline V gene sequence: CDR1 LNHDA, CDR2 SQIVND (reference sequence). After removal of 5 bases from V and 8 bases from J, the junction contained 8 bases not matched to a gene. In DNA form, the CDR3 reads TGTGCCAGTAGTCCGGGACAGGGGGCCGTTGGTACGCAGTATTTT. Translating gives CASSPGQGAVGTQYF.

J is TRBJ1-2 and V is TRBV5-1, with D unclear. Trimming removed 2 bases from V and 4 bases from J, with 12 bases in between. The CDR3 has 14 residues. CDR1 is SGHRS and CDR2 is YFSETQ in the germline V gene. The CDR3 sequence is CASSFTPDSYGYTF. As DNA, the CDR3 is TGCGCCAGCAGCTTTACACCTGATTCCTATGGCTACACCTTC. The whole variable domain, filled in from reference TRBV5-1 and TRBJ1-2, reads KAGVTQTPRYLIKTRGQQVTLSCSPISGHRSVSWYQQTPGQGLQFLFEYFSETQRNKGNFPGRFSGRQFSNSRSEMNVSTLELGDSALYLCASSFTPDSYGYTFGSGTRLTVV.

The chain employs TRBV6-5 and TRBJ2-3, with 8 positions matching TRBD2. Germline trimming cut 2 bases from V and 3 bases from J; bases unmatched to any gene: 7. The CDR3 is 16 amino acids. The germline V gene encodes CDR1 MNHEY and CDR2 SVGAGI. The DNA of the CDR3 is TGTGCCAGCAGTTACGGCGCGCGGGGGGCGACAGATACGCAGTATTTT. Amino acid sequence: CASSYGARGATDTQYF.

This chain joins TRBV18 and TRBJ1-3; a possible D gene is TRBD1 (5 bases). The CDR3 is 16 residues long. V dropped 3 bases and J dropped 0 bases, with 12 bases sitting between them. Germline values: CDR1 KGHSH, CDR2 LQKENI. As DNA, the CDR3 is TGTGCCAGCTCACCCTCCCGGGGCTTCTCTGGAAACACCATATATTTT. It translates to CASSPSRGFSGNTIYF. The full variable domain, completed using reference TRBV18 and TRBJ1-3, is NAGVMQNPRHLVRRRGQEARLRCSPMKGHSHVYWYRQLPEEGLKFMVYLQKENIIDESGMPKERFSAEFPKEGPSILRIQQVVRGDSAAYFCASSPSRGFSGNTIYFGEGSWLTVV.

This clone occurred once. The rearrangement uses TRBV9 and TRBJ2-3, with D uncertain. The CDR3 loop spans 13 amino acids. The germline gives CDR1 SGDLS, CDR2 YYNGEE. V was shortened by 4 bases and J by 1 base, with 7 bases between the two germline ends. CDR3 bases: TGTGCCAGCAGCTCCACGGGCACAGATACGCAGTATTTT. It is translated as CASSSTGTDTQYF.

The chain joins TRBV27 to TRBJ2-5; D possibly corresponds to TRBD1 (7 bases). This CDR3 contains 16 residues. Germline lookup yields CDR1 MNHEY and CDR2 SMNVEV (reference sequence). Trimming left V 5 bases short and J 5 bases short, with 21 bases between. The CDR3 here is CASSHSGGPSGETQYF. In DNA, the CDR3 is TGTGCCAGCAGTCACTCAGGGGGGCCCAGCGGGGAGACCCAGTACTTC.

Only a few counts were recorded for this clone. The genes are TRBV10-1 and TRBJ2-1; 7 bases agree with TRBD2. CDR1 is WNHNN, CDR2 SYGVQD, per germline (reference sequence). The V gene end was trimmed by 4 bases and the J gene end by 9 bases; junction bases not matched to a gene: 21. The CDR3 spans 18 residues. CDR3 in DNA: TGCGCCAGCAGTGCCATAGGGCGGGAGCAGGCGGTCGTGGGTGAGCAGTTCTTC. Translation: CASSAIGREQAVVGEQFF.

The chain uses TRBV19 and TRBJ1-1; D may be TRBD1 (5 bases). With 3 bases removed from V and 4 bases from J, the gap between germline ends came to 15 bases. The CDR3 has 15 amino acids. Germline V CDR1 and CDR2: LNHDA, SQIVND (reference sequence). The CDR3 protein is CASSMDGGRGTEAFF. The CDR3 coding sequence is TGTGCCAGTAGTATGGACGGGGGAAGGGGCACTGAAGCTTTCTTT.

The genes are TRBV19 and TRBJ2-7, with 13 bases aligning to TRBD2. CDR1 and CDR2 from the germline V gene are LNHDA and SQIVND (reference sequence). This CDR3 contains 14 residues. Trimming at V came to 10 bases and at J to 3 bases, leaving 6 bases not matched to a gene. Here the CDR3 DNA reads TGTGCCACCGGACTAGCGGGAGCAGTCTACGAGCAGTACTTC. This sequence encodes CATGLAGAVYEQYF.

The chain carries TRBV28 and TRBJ2-5, with D possibly TRBD2 on 5 matching bases. Looked up from germline, CDR1 is MDHEN and CDR2 is SYDVKM. Trimming left V 6 bases short and J 4 bases short, with 21 bases between. The CDR3 has 16 amino acids. CDR3 nucleotide sequence: TGTGCCAGCAGCCCGGATGGAGTGAGCGGAGCAGAGACCCAGTACTTC. This sequence encodes CASSPDGVSGAETQYF.

The table lists this clone with a count of one. The chain employs TRBV13 and TRBJ1-1; 10 nucleotides match TRBD1. Germline lookup yields CDR1 PRHDT and CDR2 FYEKMQ (reference sequence). The CDR3 extends over 17 amino acids. Trimming took 1 base from V and 6 from J; bases not matched to a gene: 11. CDR3 coding DNA: TGTGCCAGCAGCTTAGCGGGACAGGGGTTCGGGTTGCCTGAAGCTTTCTTT. Its protein product is CASSLAGQGFGLPEAFF.

The V and J genes are TRBV7-2 and TRBJ2-7; 10 nucleotides align to TRBD1. V was pared by 1 base and J by 4 bases, with 4 bases of the junction left unmatched. The CDR3 runs to 15 residues. Germline-derived CDR1 and CDR2 are SGHTA and FQGNSA. CDR3 coding DNA: TGTGCCAGCAGCTTAGATGGGACAGGGGTATACGAGCAGTACTTC. The encoded protein is CASSLDGTGVYEQYF. Based on the CDR3 plus reference TRBV7-2 and TRBJ2-7, the full variable domain is GAGVSQSPSNKVTEKGKDVELRCDPISGHTALYWYRQSLGQGLEFLIYFQGNSAPDKSGLPSDRFSAERTGGSVSTLTIQRTQQEDSAVYLCASSLDGTGVYEQYFGPGTRLTVT.

This chain links TRBV20-1 with TRBJ1-2; D is unclear. The V gene's germline CDR1 is DFQATT and CDR2 SNEGSKA (reference sequence). The V end lost 6 bases, the J end lost 4 bases, and 9 bases lay between the germline ends. This CDR3 has 11 amino acids. The CDR3 DNA reads TGCAGTGCGCAGGAGGCCTATGGCTACACCTTC. Protein sequence: CSAQEAYGYTF.

The chain combines TRBV5-1 with TRBJ1-1; D not resolved. Germline values: CDR1 SGHRS, CDR2 YFSETQ. V was pared by 2 bases and J by 1 base, with 6 bases between. This CDR3 region has 13 residues. CDR3: CASSFIQNTEAFF. As DNA, the CDR3 is TGCGCCAGCAGCTTTATTCAGAACACTGAAGCTTTCTTT.

This chain joins TRBV27 and TRBJ2-6; D is unresolved. Germline CDR1 reads MNHEY; CDR2 reads SMNVEV (reference sequence). The CDR3 is made up of 13 amino acids. Trimming took 3 bases from V and 3 from J, leaving 3 bases between them. The CDR3 DNA reads TGTGCCAGCAGTTTCAATGGGGCCAACGTCCTGACTTTC. Translation: CASSFNGANVLTF.

This sequence joins TRBV11-1 and TRBJ2-3, with no clear D. CDR1 is SGHAT and CDR2 is FQDESV in the germline V gene (reference sequence). V dropped 1 base and J dropped 0 bases, with 8 bases sitting between them. The CDR3 covers 15 residues. Here the CDR3 DNA reads TGTGCCAGCAGCTTAGTCCCGGAAAGCACAGATACGCAGTATTTT. This encodes CASSLVPESTDTQYF.

The chain joins TRBV12-3 or TRBV12-4 to TRBJ1-1; a weak D match, TRBD1 (6 bases). V shed 5 bases and J shed 5 bases, with 12 bases lying between them. This CDR3 is built from 13 residues. The CDR3 nucleotides are TGTGCCAGCAGTATCAATGGACAGACTGAAGCTTTCTTT. Translated: CASSINGQTEAFF.

Only one count was recorded for this clone. The chain has TRBV29-1 and TRBJ2-3; tentative D call: TRBD1 (6 bases). Trimming stripped 6 bases from V and 7 bases from J, with 20 bases between. Germline values: CDR1 SQVTM, CDR2 ANQGSEA. The CDR3 has 14 amino acids. The CDR3 DNA reads as TGCAGCGTCCTCGGACAGCCCAATGACAATACGCAGTATTTT. Translated: CSVLGQPNDNTQYF.